Shown below are 8 T cell receptor beta chains from a single sample sequenced in a study of T-cell memory formation after mild COVID-19. TCRdb re-called the 5' RACE reads with MiXCR, one entry per CDR3 protein. The table has roughly 130,000 distinct CDR3 sequences, over 15% seen once. The sample comprised PBMCs or a T cell subset sorted from them (not recorded which). These receptors all stem from a young man who had mild COVID-19 (a few samples of this study predate the infection). Cell type and time point are not known.

The CDR3 here is CASSHRQGQETQYF. The CDR3 DNA reads as TGTGCCAGCAGCCACCGACAGGGCCAAGAGACCCAGTACTTC. This chain uses TRBV3-1 with TRBJ2-5; 7 bases map to TRBD1. This CDR3 region has 14 residues. V lost 3 bases and J lost 1; bases outside the gene matches: 2. Germline V gene sequence: CDR1 LGHDT, CDR2 YNNKEL (reference sequence).

This chain links TRBV4-1 with TRBJ1-4; a weak D match, TRBD1 (6 bases). Trimming shortened V by 2 bases and J by 4 bases, and 11 bases separated the two germline ends. The CDR3 length is 15 residues. CDR1 and CDR2 from the germline V gene are MGHRA and YSYEKL. The chain's CDR3 is CASSQIRGLNEKLFF. The CDR3 DNA is TGCGCCAGCAGCCAAATTCGGGGGCTTAATGAAAAACTGTTTTTT.

CDR3 in amino acids: CSAPTRGFYGYTF. As DNA, the CDR3 is TGCAGTGCTCCAACTCGAGGATTCTATGGCTACACCTTC. V and J are TRBV20-1 and TRBJ1-2, with D hard to call. Germline V gene lookup returns CDR1 DFQATT and CDR2 SNEGSKA (reference sequence). The V gene lost 5 bases and the J gene lost 4 bases, with 14 bases spanning the gap. The CDR3 totals 13 residues.

The chain uses TRBV6-5 and TRBJ2-7; D possibly uses TRBD1 or TRBD2 (5 bases each). This CDR3 spans 15 amino acids. The germline CDR1 and CDR2 sequences are MNHEY and SVGAGI. V was clipped by 5 bases and J by 0 bases, with 14 bases between them. CDR3: CASSPTAGSSYEQYV. In DNA, the CDR3 is TGTGCCAGCAGTCCTACAGCAGGGAGCTCCTACGAGCAGTACGTC.

The chain uses TRBV7-9 and TRBJ1-3; 9 bases are shared with TRBD1. CDR1 and CDR2 from the germline V gene are SEHNR and FQNEAQ (reference sequence). V shed 4 bases, J shed 4 bases, and the junction held 5 bases outside the gene matches. The CDR3 has 15 residues. This chain's CDR3 is CASSSTGGEGNTIYF. CDR3 DNA: TGTGCCAGCAGCTCTACAGGGGGCGAAGGAAACACCATATATTTT.

This clonotype came up a few times. The chain couples TRBV6-5 to TRBJ1-4, with a tentative D call TRBD1 (5 bases). The V end lost 6 bases, the J end lost 4 bases, and 15 bases lay between the germline ends. This CDR3 spans 15 amino acids. Germline values: CDR1 MNHEY, CDR2 SVGAGI. The CDR3 sequence is CASSYIGTHNEKLFF. CDR3 bases: TGTGCCAGCAGCTATATCGGGACCCATAATGAAAAACTGTTTTTT.

This chain uses TRBV6-2 or TRBV6-3 with TRBJ1-5, with a tentative D call TRBD1 (5 bases). Germline V gene data show CDR1 as MNHEY and CDR2 as SVGEGT. The V and J ends lost 4 bases and 3 bases respectively, with 10 bases between them. The CDR3 loop spans 14 amino acids. The CDR3 spells CASSFRGDNQPQHF. In DNA, the CDR3 is TGTGCCAGCAGTTTCCGGGGGGACAATCAGCCCCAGCATTTT.

This clonotype was counted ten times or more. This rearrangement joins TRBV20-1 to TRBJ2-5; 8 positions match TRBD2. Trimming cost V 3 bases and J 3 bases; bases outside gene matches: 9. CDR3 length: 15 residues. Germline loops: CDR1 DFQATT, CDR2 SNEGSKA (reference sequence). The CDR3 DNA reads TGCAGTGCTAGTCCCCGCGTAGCGGGGAAAGAGACCCAGTACTTC. Its protein product is CSASPRVAGKETQYF.